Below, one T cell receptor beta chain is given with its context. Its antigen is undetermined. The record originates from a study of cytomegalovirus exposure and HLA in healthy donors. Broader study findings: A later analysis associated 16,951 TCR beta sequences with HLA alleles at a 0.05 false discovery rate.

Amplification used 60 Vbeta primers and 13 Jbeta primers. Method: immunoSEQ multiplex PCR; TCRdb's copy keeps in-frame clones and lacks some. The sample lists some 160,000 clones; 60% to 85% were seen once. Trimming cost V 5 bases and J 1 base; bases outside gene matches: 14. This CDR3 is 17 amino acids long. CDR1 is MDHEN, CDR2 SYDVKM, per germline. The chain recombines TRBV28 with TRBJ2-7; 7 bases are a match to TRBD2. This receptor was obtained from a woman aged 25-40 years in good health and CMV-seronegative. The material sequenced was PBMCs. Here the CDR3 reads CASSPQWEGISSYEQYF. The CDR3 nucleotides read TGTGCCAGCAGTCCTCAGTGGGAGGGAATATCATCCTACGAGCAGTACTTC.